The T cell receptor beta chain described here comes from a study of cytomegalovirus exposure and HLA in healthy donors. General study points: Other equally common chains were less clonally expanded than HLA-associated TCR beta chains, a later analysis showed.

13 Jbeta primers and 60 Vbeta primers were used for the PCR. How the authors handled the data: Later analysis identified tens of millions of unique TCR beta chains, about 10 million shared. Repertoires were generated with immunoSEQ multiplex PCR, while TCRdb's copy carries only in-frame clones and drops some. V, J and clone size are taken as reported in that table, and D and trimming were inferred from the DNA itself. The sample comprises approximately 150,000 clones, 77% of which are singletons, and roughly 2.6% rests with the top ten. The CDR3 spans 14 residues. The V end lost 1 base, the J end lost 1 base, and 7 bases lay between the germline ends. Per germline, CDR1 LNHDA and CDR2 SQIVND (reference sequence). On this clone itself: The antigen is unknown.

This sequence was found in a woman aged 35 to 49 in good health and CMV-seropositive. The sample consisted of PBMCs. V gene TRBV19 combines with J gene TRBJ1-1; tentative D call: TRBD1 (6 bases). The DNA for the CDR3 is TGTGCCAGTAGTATAGCAGGGGCGAACACTGAAGCTTTCTTT. Translating gives CASSIAGANTEAFF.